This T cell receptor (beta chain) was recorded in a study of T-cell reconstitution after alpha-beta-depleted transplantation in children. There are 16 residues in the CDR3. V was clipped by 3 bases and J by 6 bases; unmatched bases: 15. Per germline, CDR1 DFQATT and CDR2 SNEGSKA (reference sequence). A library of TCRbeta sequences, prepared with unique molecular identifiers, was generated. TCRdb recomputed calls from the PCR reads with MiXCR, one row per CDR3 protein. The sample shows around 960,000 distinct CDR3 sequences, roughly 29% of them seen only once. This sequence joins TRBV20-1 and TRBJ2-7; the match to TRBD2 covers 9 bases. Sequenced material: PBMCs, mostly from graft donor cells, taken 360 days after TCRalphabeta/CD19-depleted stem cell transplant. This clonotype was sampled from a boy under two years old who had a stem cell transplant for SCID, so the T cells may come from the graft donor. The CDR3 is CSARPPWGSGGSEQYF. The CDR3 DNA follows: TGCAGTGCTAGGCCCCCCTGGGGGAGCGGGGGGTCCGAGCAGTACTTC.